This is a list of T cell receptor beta chains from one sample in a study of blood T cell repertoires in COVID-19. Sequenced by immunoSEQ multiplex PCR; TCRdb stores in-frame clones only, minus some. This sample yields roughly 140,000 clones, of which 85% are seen a single time; 2.5% to 3% belongs to the top ten. The material sequenced was peripheral blood. The receptor set was obtained from a woman aged 40 to 50 with active or convalescent COVID-19. CDR3s leave out the opening cysteine and the closing phenylalanine or tryptophan.

v_gene: TRBV19
CDR3aa: ATEGGANQPQH

v_gene: TRBV2
CDR3aa: ASSPLLSGGEQF

v_gene: TRBV6-5
CDR3aa: ASSPRTDSPLH

v_gene: TRBV27
CDR3aa: ASSQPYLSGSLYNEQF

v_gene: TRBV25-1
CDR3aa: ASSDGGVEQETQY

v_gene: TRBV3-1/TRBV3-2
CDR3aa: ASSQTEGGPYNEQF

v_gene: TRBV7-2
CDR3aa: ASSLSGQGYDEQY

v_gene: TRBV4-1
CDR3aa: ASRGPRRDSGGTIY

v_gene: TRBV19
CDR3aa: ASSWGRQAVGSTEAF

v_gene: TRBV30
CDR3aa: AWTRQLSYGYT